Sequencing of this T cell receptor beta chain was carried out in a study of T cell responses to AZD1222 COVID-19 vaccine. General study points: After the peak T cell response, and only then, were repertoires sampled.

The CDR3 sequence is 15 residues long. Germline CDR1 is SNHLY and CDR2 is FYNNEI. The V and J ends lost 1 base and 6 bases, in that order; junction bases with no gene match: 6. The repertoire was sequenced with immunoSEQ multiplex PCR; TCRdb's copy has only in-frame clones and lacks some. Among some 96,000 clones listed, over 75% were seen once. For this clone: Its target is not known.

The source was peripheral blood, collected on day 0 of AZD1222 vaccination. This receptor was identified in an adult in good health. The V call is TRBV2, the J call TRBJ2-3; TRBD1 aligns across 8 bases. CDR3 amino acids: CASSEGTGMLDTQYF. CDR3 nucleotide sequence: TGTGCCAGCAGTGAAGGGACAGGGATGTTGGATACGCAGTATTTT. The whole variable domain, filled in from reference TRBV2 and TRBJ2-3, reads EPEVTQTPSHQVTQMGQEVILRCVPISNHLYFYWYRQILGQKVEFLVSFYNNEISEKSEIFDDQFSVERPDGSNFTLKIRSTKLEDSAMYFCASSEGTGMLDTQYFGPGTRLTVL.